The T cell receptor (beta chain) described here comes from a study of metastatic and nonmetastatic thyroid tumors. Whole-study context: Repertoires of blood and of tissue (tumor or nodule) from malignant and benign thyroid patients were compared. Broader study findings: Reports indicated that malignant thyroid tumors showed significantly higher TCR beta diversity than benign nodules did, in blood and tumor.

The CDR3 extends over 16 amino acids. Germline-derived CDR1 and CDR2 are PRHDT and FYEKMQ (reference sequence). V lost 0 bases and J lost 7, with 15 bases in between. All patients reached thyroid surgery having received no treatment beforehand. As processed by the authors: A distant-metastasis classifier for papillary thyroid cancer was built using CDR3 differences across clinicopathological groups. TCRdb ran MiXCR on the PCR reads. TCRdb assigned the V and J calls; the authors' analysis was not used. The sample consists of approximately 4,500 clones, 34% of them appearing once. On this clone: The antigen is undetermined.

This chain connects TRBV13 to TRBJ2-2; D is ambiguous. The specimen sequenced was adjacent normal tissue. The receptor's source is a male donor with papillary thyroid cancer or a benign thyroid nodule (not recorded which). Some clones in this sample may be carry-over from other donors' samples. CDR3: CASSLGGNGINGELFF. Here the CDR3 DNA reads TGTGCCAGCAGCTTAGGAGGGAACGGAATAAACGGGGAGCTGTTTTTT.